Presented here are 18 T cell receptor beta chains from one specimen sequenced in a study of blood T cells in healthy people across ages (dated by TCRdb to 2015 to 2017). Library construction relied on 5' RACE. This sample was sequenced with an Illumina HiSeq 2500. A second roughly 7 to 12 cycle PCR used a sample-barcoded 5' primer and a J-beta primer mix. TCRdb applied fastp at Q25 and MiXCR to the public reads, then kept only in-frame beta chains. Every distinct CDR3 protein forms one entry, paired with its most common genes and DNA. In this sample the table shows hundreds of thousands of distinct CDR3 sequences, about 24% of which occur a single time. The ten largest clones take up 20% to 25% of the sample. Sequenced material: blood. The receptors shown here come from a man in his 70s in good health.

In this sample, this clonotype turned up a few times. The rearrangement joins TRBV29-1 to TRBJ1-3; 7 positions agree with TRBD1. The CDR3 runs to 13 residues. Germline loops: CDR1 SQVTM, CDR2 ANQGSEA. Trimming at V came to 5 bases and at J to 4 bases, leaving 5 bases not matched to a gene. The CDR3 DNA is TGCAGCGTTCGTTCGACAGGGGGAAACACCATATATTTT. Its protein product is CSVRSTGGNTIYF.

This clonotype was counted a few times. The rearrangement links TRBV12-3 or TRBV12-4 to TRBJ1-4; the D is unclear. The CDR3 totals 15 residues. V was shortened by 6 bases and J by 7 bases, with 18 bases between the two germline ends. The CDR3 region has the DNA TGTGCCAGCAGCGTATCCGGGTTATTTGGTGAAAAACTGTTTTTT. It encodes CASSVSGLFGEKLFF.

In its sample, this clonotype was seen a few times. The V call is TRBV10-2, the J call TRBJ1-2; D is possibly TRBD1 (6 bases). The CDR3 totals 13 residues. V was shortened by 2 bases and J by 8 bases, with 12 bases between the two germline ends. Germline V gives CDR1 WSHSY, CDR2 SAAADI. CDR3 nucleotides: TGCGCCAGCAGTGAGAGGACAGCTGACGGCTACACCTTC. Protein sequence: CASSERTADGYTF.

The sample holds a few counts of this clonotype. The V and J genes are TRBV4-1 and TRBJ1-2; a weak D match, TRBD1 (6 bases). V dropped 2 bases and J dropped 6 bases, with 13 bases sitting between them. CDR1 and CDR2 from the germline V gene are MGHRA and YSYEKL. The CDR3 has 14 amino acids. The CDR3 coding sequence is TGCGCCAGCAGCCAACCCGGACAGATGGATGGCTACACCTTC. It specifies CASSQPGQMDGYTF.

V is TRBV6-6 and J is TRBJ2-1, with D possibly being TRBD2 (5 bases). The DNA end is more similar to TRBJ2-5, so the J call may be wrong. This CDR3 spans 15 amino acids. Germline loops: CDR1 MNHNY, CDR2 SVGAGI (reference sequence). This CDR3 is CASSSTAESGETQYF. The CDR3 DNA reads TGTGCCAGCAGTTCAACAGCGGAGTCCGGGGAGACCCAGTACTTC.

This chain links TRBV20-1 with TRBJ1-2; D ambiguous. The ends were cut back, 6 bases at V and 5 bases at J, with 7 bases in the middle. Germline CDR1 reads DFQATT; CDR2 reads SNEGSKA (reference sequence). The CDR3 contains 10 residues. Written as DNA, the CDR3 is TGCAGTGCCCACCATTATGGCTACACCTTC. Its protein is CSAHHYGYTF.

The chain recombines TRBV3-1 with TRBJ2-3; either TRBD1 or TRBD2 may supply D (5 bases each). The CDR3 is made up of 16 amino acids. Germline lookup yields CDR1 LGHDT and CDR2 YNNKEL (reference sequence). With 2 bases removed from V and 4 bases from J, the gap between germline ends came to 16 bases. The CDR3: CASSQTRGGDPDTQYF. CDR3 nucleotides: TGTGCCAGCAGCCAAACCCGGGGCGGAGACCCAGATACGCAGTATTTT.

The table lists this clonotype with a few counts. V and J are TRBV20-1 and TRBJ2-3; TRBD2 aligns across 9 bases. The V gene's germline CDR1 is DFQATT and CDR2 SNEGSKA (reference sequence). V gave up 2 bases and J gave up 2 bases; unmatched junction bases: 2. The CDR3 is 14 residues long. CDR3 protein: CSARLAGYTDTQYF. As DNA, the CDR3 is TGCAGTGCTAGACTAGCGGGGTACACAGATACGCAGTATTTT.

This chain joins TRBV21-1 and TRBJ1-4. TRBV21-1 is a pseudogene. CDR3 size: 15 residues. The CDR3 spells CASSKASRRGGKLFF. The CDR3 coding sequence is TGTGCCAGCAGCAAAGCAAGCCGGCGGGGGGGAAAACTGTTCTTT.

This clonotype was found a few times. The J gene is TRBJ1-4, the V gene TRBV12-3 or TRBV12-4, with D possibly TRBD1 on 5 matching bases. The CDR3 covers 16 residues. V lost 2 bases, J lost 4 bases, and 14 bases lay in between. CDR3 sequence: CASSLNSPGLNEKLFF. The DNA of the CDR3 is TGTGCCAGCAGTTTAAATTCCCCAGGGCTTAATGAAAAACTGTTTTTT.

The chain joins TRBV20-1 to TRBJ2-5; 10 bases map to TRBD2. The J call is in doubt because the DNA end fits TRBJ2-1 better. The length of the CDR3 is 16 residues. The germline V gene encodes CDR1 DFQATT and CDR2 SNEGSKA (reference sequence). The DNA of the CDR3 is TGCAGTGCTAACCCTTGGGATCAGCGGGAGGGCCTACCGCAGTTCTTC. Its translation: CSANPWDQREGLPQFF.

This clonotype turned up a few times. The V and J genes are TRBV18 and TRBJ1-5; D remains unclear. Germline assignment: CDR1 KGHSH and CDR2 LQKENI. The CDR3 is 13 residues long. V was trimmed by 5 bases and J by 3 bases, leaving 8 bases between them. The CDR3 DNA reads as TGTGCCAGCTCAGGGGTCCTCAATCAGCCCCAGCATTTT. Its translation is CASSGVLNQPQHF. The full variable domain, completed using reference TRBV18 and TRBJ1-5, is NAGVMQNPRHLVRRRGQEARLRCSPMKGHSHVYWYRQLPEEGLKFMVYLQKENIIDESGMPKERFSAEFPKEGPSILRIQQVVRGDSAAYFCASSGVLNQPQHFGDGTRLSIL.

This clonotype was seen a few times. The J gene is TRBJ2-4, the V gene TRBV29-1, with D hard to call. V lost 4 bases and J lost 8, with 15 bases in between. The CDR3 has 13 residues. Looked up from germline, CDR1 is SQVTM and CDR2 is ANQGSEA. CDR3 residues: CSVAWSPRDIQYF. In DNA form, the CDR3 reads TGCAGCGTTGCCTGGAGTCCTCGGGACATTCAGTACTTC.

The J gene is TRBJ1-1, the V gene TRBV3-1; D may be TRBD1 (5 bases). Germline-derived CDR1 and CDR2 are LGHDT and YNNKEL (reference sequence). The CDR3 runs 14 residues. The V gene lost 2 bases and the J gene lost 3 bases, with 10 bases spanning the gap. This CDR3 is CASSQPGGDTEAFF. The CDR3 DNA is TGTGCCAGCAGCCAACCGGGGGGAGACACTGAAGCTTTCTTT.

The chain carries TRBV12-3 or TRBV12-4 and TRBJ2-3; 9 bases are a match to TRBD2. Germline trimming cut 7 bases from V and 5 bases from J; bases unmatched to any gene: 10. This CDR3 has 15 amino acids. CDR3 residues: CASTPAGGPRDTQYF. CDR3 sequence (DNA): TGTGCCAGCACTCCAGCGGGGGGCCCGAGAGATACGCAGTATTTT.

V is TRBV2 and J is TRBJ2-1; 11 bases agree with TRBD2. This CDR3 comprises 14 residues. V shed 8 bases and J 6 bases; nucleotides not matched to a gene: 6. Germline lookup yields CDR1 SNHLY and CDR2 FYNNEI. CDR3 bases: TGTGCCAGCCTGGGACTAGCGGTCGCCAATGAGCAGTTCTTC. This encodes CASLGLAVANEQFF.

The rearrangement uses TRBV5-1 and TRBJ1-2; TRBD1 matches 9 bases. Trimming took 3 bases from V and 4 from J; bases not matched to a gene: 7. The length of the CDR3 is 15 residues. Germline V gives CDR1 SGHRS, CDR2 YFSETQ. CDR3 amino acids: CASSSAAQGAYGYTF. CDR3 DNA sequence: TGCGCCAGCAGCTCGGCGGCACAGGGGGCCTATGGCTACACCTTC.

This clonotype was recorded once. CDR3 residues: CASSPQSAIYGYTF. The CDR3, as DNA: TGTGCCAGCAGCCCCCAATCGGCGATCTATGGCTACACCTTC. The chain uses TRBV3-1 and TRBJ1-2; D is undetermined. The CDR3 spans 14 residues. Germline values: CDR1 LGHDT, CDR2 YNNKEL (reference sequence). Trimming shortened V by 4 bases and J by 4 bases, and 13 bases separated the two germline ends.